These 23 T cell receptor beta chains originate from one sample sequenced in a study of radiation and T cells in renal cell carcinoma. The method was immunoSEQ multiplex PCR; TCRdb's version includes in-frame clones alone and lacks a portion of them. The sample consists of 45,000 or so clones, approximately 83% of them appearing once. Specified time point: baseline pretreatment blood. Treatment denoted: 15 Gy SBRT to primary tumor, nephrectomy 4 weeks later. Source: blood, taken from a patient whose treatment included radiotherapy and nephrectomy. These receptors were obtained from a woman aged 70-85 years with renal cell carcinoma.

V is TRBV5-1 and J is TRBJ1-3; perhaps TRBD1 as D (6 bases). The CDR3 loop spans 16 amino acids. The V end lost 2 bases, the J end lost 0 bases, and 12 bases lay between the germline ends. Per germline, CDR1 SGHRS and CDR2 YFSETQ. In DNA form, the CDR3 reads TGCGCCAGCAGCTTAGGGCAGGGGACCTCTGGAAACACCATATATTTT. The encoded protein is CASSLGQGTSGNTIYF.

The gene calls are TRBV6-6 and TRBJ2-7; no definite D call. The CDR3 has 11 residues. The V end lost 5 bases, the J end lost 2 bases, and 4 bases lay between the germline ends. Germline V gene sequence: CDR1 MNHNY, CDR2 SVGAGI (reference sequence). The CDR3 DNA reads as TGTGCCAGCAGTGAAACCTACGAGCAGTACTTC. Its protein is CASSETYEQYF.

The CDR3 loop is CASSQNPGGSPLHF. The CDR3 region has the DNA TGTGCCAGCAGCCAGAACCCAGGGGGTTCACCCCTCCACTTT. The gene calls are TRBV7-2 and TRBJ1-6; 7 bases are a match to TRBD1. J was trimmed by 9 bases and V by 5 bases; bases with no gene match: 7. The germline V gene encodes CDR1 SGHTA and CDR2 FQGNSA. The CDR3 has 14 amino acids. The variable domain in full, with the rest retrieved from reference TRBV7-2 and TRBJ1-6, is GAGVSQSPSNKVTEKGKDVELRCDPISGHTALYWYRQSLGQGLEFLIYFQGNSAPDKSGLPSDRFSAERTGGSVSTLTIQRTQQEDSAVYLCASSQNPGGSPLHFGNGTRLTVT.

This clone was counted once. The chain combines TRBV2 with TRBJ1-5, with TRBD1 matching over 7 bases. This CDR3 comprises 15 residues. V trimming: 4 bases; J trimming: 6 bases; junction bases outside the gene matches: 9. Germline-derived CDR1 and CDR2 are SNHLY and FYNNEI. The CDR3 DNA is TGTGCCAGCAGTGGTATAGGGGGCTTTCTTCAGCCCCAGCATTTT. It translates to CASSGIGGFLQPQHF.

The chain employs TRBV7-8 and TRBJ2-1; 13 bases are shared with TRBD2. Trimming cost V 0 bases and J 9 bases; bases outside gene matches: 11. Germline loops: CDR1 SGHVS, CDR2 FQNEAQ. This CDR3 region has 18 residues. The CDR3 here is CASSLARALAGGPREQFF. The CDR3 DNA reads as TGTGCCAGCAGCTTAGCGCGGGCACTAGCGGGGGGGCCGCGTGAGCAGTTCTTC.

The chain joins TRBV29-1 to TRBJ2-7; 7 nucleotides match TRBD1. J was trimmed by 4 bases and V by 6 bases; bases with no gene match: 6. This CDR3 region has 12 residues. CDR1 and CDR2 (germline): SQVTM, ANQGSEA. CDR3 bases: TGCAGCGTCCGGACAGGAATTTACGAGCAGTACTTC. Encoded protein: CSVRTGIYEQYF.

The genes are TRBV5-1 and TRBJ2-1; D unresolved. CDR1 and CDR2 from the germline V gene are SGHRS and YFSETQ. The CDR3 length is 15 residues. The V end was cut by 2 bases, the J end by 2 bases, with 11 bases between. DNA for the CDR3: TGCGCCAGCAGCTTAGCCAGCGCAACCTACAATGAGCAGTTCTTC. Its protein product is CASSLASATYNEQFF.

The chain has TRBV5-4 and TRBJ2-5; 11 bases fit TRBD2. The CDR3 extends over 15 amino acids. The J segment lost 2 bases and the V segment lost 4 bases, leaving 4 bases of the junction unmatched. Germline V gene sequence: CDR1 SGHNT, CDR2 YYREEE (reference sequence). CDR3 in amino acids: CASSRGLAEQETQYF. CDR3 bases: TGTGCCAGCAGCCGGGGACTAGCGGAACAAGAGACCCAGTACTTC.

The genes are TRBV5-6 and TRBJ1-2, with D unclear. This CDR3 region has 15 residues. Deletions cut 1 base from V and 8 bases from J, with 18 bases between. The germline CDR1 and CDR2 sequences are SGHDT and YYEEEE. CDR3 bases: TGTGCCAGCAGCTTGTTTTCAGGCTATGTTTCGGGCTACACCTTC. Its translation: CASSLFSGYVSGYTF.

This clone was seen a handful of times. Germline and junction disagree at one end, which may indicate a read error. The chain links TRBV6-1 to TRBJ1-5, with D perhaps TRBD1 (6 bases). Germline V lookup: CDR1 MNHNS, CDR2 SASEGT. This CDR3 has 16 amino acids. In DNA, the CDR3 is TGTGCCAGCAGAGAAGCCGGGGGGACAAGGAATCAGCCCCAGCATTTT. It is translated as CASREAGGTRNQPQHF.

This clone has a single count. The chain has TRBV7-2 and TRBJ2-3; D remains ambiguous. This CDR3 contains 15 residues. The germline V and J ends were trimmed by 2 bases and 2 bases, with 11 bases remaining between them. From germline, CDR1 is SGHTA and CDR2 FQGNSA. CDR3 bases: TGTGCCAGCAGCTTACAGACATCATTCACAGATACGCAGTATTTT. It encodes CASSLQTSFTDTQYF.

The CDR3 bases are TGCGCCAGCAGCCCCCCGGGACAGGGCTACAATGAGCAGTTCTTC. It specifies CASSPPGQGYNEQFF. The rearrangement uses TRBV4-1 and TRBJ2-1; 9 bases align to TRBD1. Germline CDR1 is MGHRA and CDR2 is YSYEKL. The CDR3 has 15 amino acids. The V and J ends lost 4 bases and 3 bases, in that order; junction bases with no gene match: 4.

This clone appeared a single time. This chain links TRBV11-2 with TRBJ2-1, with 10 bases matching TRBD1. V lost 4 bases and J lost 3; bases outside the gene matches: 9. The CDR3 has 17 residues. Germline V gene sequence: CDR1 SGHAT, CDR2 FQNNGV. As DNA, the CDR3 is TGTGCCAGCAGCTCCGTGGACAGGGGGGGAAACTACAATGAGCAGTTCTTC. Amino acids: CASSSVDRGGNYNEQFF.

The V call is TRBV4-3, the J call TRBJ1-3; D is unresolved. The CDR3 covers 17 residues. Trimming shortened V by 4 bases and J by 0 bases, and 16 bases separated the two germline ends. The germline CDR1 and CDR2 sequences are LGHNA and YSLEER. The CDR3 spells CASSPHFLGSSGNTIYF. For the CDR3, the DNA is TGCGCCAGCAGCCCCCATTTTCTGGGTTCCTCTGGAAACACCATATATTTT.

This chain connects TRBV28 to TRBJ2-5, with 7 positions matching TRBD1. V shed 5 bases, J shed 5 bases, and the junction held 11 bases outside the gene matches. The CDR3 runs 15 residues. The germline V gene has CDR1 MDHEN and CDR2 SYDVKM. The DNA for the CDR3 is TGTGCCAGCAGTCCCTCCAACAGGGGACCGGAGACCCAGTACTTC. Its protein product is CASSPSNRGPETQYF.

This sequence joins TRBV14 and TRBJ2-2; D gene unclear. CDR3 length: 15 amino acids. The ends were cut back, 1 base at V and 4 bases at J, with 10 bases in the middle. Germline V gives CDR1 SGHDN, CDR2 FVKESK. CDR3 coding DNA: TGTGCCAGCAGCCAAGTCCGAAGGGCCACCGGGGAGCTGTTTTTT. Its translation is CASSQVRRATGELFF.

The CDR3 nucleotides read TGCGCCAGCAGCCAAGCCCCTGGGGTCTATGAGCAGTTCTTC. Translating gives CASSQAPGVYEQFF. This chain joins TRBV4-3 and TRBJ2-1; D gene ambiguous. Germline lookup yields CDR1 LGHNA and CDR2 YSLEER. CDR3 length equals 14 residues. Deletions cut 1 base from V and 8 bases from J, with 12 bases between.

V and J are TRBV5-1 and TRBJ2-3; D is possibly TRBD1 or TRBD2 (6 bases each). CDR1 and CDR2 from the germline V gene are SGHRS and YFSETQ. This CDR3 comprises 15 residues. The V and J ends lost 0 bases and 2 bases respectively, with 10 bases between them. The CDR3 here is CASSLEGGVTDTQYF. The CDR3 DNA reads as TGCGCCAGCAGCTTGGAGGGGGGCGTCACAGATACGCAGTATTTT. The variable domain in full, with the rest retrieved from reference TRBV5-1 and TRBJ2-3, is KAGVTQTPRYLIKTRGQQVTLSCSPISGHRSVSWYQQTPGQGLQFLFEYFSETQRNKGNFPGRFSGRQFSNSRSEMNVSTLELGDSALYLCASSLEGGVTDTQYFGPGTRLTVL.

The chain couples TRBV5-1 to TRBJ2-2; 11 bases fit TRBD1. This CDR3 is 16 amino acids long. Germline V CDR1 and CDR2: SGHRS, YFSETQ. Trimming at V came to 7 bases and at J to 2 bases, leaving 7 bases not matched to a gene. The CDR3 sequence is CASVSGTGGNTGELFF. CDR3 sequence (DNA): TGCGCCAGCGTTTCTGGGACAGGGGGAAACACCGGGGAGCTGTTTTTT. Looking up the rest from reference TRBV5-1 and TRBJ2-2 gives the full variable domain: KAGVTQTPRYLIKTRGQQVTLSCSPISGHRSVSWYQQTPGQGLQFLFEYFSETQRNKGNFPGRFSGRQFSNSRSEMNVSTLELGDSALYLCASVSGTGGNTGELFFGEGSRLTVL.

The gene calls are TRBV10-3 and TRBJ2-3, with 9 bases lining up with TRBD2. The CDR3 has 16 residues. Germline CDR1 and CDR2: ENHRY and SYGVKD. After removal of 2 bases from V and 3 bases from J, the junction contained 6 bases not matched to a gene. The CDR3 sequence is CAISEGGRALTDTQYF. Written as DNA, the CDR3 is TGTGCCATCAGTGAGGGCGGGAGGGCCCTGACAGATACGCAGTATTTT.

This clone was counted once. The CDR3 DNA follows: TGTGCCAGCAGCCAAGATAGAGAGGGCACCATATATTTT. Its protein is CASSQDREGTIYF. The chain has TRBV4-2 and TRBJ1-3; D not certain. Trimming cost V 0 bases and J 9 bases, with 9 bases left between them. The length of the CDR3 is 13 residues. The V gene's germline CDR1 is LGHNA and CDR2 YNFKEQ.

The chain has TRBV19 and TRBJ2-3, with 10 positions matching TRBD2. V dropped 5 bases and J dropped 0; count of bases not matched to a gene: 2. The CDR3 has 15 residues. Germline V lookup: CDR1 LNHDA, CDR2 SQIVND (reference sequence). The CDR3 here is CASSVTSGSTDTQYF. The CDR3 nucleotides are TGTGCCAGTAGTGTGACTAGCGGGAGCACAGATACGCAGTATTTT.

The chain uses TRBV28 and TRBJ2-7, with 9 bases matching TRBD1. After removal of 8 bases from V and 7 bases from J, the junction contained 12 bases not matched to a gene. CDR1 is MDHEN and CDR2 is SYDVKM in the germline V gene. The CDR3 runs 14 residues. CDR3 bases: TGTGCCAGCTCTGGTGGACAGGGGCCTGAGGAGCAGTACTTC. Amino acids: CASSGGQGPEEQYF.